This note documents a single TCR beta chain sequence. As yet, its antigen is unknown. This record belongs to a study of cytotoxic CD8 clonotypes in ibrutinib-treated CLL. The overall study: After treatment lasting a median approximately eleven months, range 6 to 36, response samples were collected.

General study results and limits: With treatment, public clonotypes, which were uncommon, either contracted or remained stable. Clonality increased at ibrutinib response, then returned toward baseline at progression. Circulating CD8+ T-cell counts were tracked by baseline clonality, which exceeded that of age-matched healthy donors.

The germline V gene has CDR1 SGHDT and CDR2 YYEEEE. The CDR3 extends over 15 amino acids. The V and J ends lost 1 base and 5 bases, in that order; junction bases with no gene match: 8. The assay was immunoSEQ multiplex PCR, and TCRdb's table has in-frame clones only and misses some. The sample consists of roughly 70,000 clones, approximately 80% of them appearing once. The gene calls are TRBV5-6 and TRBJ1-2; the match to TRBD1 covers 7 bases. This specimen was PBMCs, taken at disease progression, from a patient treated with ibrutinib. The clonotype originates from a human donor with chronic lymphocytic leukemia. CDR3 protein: CASSLPGQLRYGYTF. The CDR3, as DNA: TGTGCCAGCAGCTTGCCGGGACAGCTTAGGTATGGCTACACCTTC.